This TCR beta chain was sequenced during a study of T cell responses to AZD1222 COVID-19 vaccine. The wider study: It was second doses at about 4 or about 12 weeks that were pooled. General study results and limits: Spike-specific TCR breadth and depth were elevated following two AZD1222 doses. Clonal diversity was possibly underestimated; the donors were predominantly white British and more often female. The study reported that nearly half of spike-specific TCRs target unmutated variant regions.

Repertoires were generated with immunoSEQ multiplex PCR, while TCRdb's copy carries only in-frame clones and drops some. This table has about 60,000 clones, 65% to 90% appearing once. The table lists this clone with a count of one. Its target is unknown. Germline CDR1 MNHEY, CDR2 SMNVEV (reference sequence). Trimming took 5 bases from V and 4 from J; bases not matched to a gene: 6. The CDR3 contains 14 residues. The chain is built from TRBV27 and TRBJ2-7; 9 nucleotides line up with TRBD1. The clonotype originates from an adult in good health. The sample was peripheral blood, taken on day 0 of AZD1222 vaccination. CDR3 bases: TGTGCCAGCAGTCGGGGACAGGGATGGTACGAGCAGTACTTC. Its translation is CASSRGQGWYEQYF.